This T cell receptor (beta chain) was identified during a study of blood T cells in healthy people across ages. The V and J ends lost 9 bases and 11 bases respectively, with 25 bases between them. The CDR3 is made up of 14 amino acids. A second PCR of about 6 to 11 cycles used a sample-barcoded 5' primer and a J-beta primer mix. Each cDNA molecule received a tag from a template-switch adaptor that had 12 random nucleotides. One entry per CDR3 protein, called by TCRdb with MiXCR from the 5' RACE reads. Of 1.5 million to 2 million distinct CDR3 sequences in the sample, 28% were seen once. This clonotype was seen only once. What it binds is unknown. Study findings and constraints: Unsorted PBMC input precluded a conclusive naive versus antigen-experienced comparison. Both naive CD4+ cell counts and diversity were greater in long-lived donors than in aged donors.

Material for sequencing was blood. The gene calls are TRBV12-3 or TRBV12-4 and TRBJ2-5; D is undetermined. The clonotype originates from a woman under 40 in good health. The CDR3: CASLSRRTNNEQYF. The CDR3 DNA is TGTGCCAGTTTGAGTAGGCGAACGAACAATGAGCAGTACTTC.